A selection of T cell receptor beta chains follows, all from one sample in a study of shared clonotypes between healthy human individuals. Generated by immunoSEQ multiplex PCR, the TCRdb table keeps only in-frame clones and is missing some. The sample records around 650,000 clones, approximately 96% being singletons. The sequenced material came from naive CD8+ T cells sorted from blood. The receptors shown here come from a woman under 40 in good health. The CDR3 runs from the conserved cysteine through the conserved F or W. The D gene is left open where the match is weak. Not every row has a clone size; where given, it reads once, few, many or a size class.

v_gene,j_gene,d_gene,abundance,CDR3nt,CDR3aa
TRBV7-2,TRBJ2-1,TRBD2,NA,TGTGCCAGCAGCGCGACTAGCGGGGTCTCCTACAATGAGCAGTTCTTC,CASSATSGVSYNEQFF
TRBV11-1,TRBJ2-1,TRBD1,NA,TGTGCCAGCAGCTTGCATTCACAGGGGCTCTCCTACAATGAGCAGTTCTTC,CASSLHSQGLSYNEQFF
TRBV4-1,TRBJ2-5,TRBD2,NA,TGCGCCAGCAGCCAAGGGACCCGGACTAGCGCACAAGAGACCCAGTACTTC,CASSQGTRTSAQETQYF
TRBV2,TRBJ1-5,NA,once,TGTGCCAGCAGTCCCCGCGGGGCATATAGCAATCAGCCCCAGCATTTT,CASSPRGAYSNQPQHF
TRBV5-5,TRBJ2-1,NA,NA,TGTGCCAGCAGCTTGGAAGGTGGCTACAATGAGCAGTTCTTC,CASSLEGGYNEQFF
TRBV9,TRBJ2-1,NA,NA,TGTGCCAGCAGCGCTGGCGGGGATGAGCAGTTCTTC,CASSAGGDEQFF
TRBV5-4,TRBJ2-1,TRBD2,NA,TGTGCCAGCTTACTAGCGGGAGTGGACAATGAGCAGTTCTTC,CASLLAGVDNEQFF
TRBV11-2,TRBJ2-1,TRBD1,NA,TGTGCCAGCAGCGAACCGGGACAGGGCTACAATGAGCAGTTCTTC,CASSEPGQGYNEQFF
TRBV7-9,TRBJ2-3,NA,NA,TGTGCCAGCATCGGGGACTTGGGCACAGATACGCAGTATTTT,CASIGDLGTDTQYF
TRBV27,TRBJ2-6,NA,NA,TGTGCCAGCAGCCCGACCTCTGGGGCCAACGTCCTGACTTTC,CASSPTSGANVLTF
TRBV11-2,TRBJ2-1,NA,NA,TGTGCCAGCAGCTTAGACTCCAATGAGCAGTTCTTC,CASSLDSNEQFF
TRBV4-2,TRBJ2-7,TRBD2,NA,TGTGCCAGCAGCCAAGACGCGTCTCTGGCGGGGGGATCCTACGAGCAGTACTTC,CASSQDASLAGGSYEQYF
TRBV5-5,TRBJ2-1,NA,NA,TGTGCCAGCAGCAAGGACGGGGAAAGGTACAATGAGCAGTTCTTC,CASSKDGERYNEQFF
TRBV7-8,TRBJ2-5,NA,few,TGTGCCAGCAGCTTAGTCGGAGAGACCCAGTACTTC,CASSLVGETQYF
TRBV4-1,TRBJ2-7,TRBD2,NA,TGCGCCAGCAGCCAAGGGACTAGCGGGAGTTGGGAGCAGTACTTC,CASSQGTSGSWEQYF
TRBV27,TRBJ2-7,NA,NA,TGTGCCAGCAGGTTGGTTGGGGGCCGGGAAGAGCAGTACTTC,CASRLVGGREEQYF
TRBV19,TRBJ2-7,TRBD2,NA,TGTGCCAGTAGTAATATGGCGGGAGCCCAAAACGAGCAGTACTTC,CASSNMAGAQNEQYF
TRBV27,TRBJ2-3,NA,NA,TGTGCCAGTCAGGACGGGAATGGGTATACGCAGTATTTT,CASQDGNGYTQYF
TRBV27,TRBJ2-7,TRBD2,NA,TGTGCCAGCAGCCCCTCTAGCGGGAGCTTTGACTACGAGCAGTACTTC,CASSPSSGSFDYEQYF
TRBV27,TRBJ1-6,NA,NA,TGTGCCAGCAGTTTTCCAGGAAATAATTCACCCCTCCACTTT,CASSFPGNNSPLHF
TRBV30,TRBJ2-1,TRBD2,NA,TGTGCCTGGAGTGTTGGGAGGGCTTACAATGAGCAGTTCTTC,CAWSVGRAYNEQFF
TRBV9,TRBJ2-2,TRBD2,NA,TGTGCCAGCAGCCCAGGGACTAGCGGATACACCGGGGAGCTGTTTTTT,CASSPGTSGYTGELFF
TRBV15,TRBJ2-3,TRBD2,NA,TGTGCCACCAGCAGAGATAATAGCGGGAGCGGCACAGATACGCAGTATTTT,CATSRDNSGSGTDTQYF
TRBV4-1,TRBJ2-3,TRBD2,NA,TGCGCCAGCAGCCACTTAGCGGGAACCACAGATACGCAGTATTTT,CASSHLAGTTDTQYF
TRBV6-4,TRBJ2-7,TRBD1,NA,TGTGCCAGCAGGGACGCCGGGACAGGGATCCCTTCCTACGAGCAGTACTTC,CASRDAGTGIPSYEQYF
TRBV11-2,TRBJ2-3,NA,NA,TGTGCCAGCAGCTCCCTTTATACGCAGTATTTT,CASSSLYTQYF
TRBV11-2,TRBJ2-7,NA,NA,TGTGCCAGCAGCATTCCGTTGGGACGGATCTACGAGCAGTACTTC,CASSIPLGRIYEQYF
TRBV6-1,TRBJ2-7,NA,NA,TGTGCCAGCAGTGAACCCTCTAGCGCTATCTCCTACGAGCAGTACTTC,CASSEPSSAISYEQYF
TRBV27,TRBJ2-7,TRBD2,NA,TGTGCCAGCAGTCTGCGGGGGGCGGGCGAGCAGTACTTC,CASSLRGAGEQYF
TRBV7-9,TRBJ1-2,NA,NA,TGTGCCAGCAGCTTTGGGGATGGCTACACCTTC,CASSFGDGYTF
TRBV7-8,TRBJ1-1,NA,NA,TGTGCCAGCAGCCCAGACTTAGCGACTGGCGAAAACACTGAAGCTTTCTTT,CASSPDLATGENTEAFF
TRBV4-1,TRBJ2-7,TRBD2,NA,TGCGCCAGCAGCCTGACTAGCGGGAGGGCCTACGAGCAGTACTTC,CASSLTSGRAYEQYF
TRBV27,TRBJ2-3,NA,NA,TGTGCCAGCCGAACTTCACCGGGAGCCCCTCCAGATACGCAGTATTTT,CASRTSPGAPPDTQYF
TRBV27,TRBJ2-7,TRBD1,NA,TGTGCCAGCAGTGCGGACAGGTCACCCTACGAGCAGTACTTC,CASSADRSPYEQYF
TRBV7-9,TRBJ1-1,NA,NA,TGTGCCAGCAGCTTAGGTTCGGGGGGCAAGGACACTGAAGCTTTCTTT,CASSLGSGGKDTEAFF
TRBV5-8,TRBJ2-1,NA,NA,TGTGCCAGCAGCCCCAGGGACGGCCGGCCGACTGAGCAGTTCTTC,CASSPRDGRPTEQFF
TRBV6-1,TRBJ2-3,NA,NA,TGTGCCAGCAGTGAATGGGGGGTGGATACGCAGTATTTT,CASSEWGVDTQYF
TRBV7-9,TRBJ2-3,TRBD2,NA,TGTGCCAGCAGCTGGGGACTAGCGGGAGCCGGTGGCACAGATACGCAGTATTTT,CASSWGLAGAGGTDTQYF
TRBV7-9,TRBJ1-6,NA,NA,TGTGCCAGCAGCCCAGCCGTCGCTGTGGATTCACCCCTCCACTTT,CASSPAVAVDSPLHF
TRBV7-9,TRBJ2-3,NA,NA,TGTGCCAGCGCCCCTCCCGGGGTGGGCCCAGATACGCAGTATTTT,CASAPPGVGPDTQYF
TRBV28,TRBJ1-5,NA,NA,TGTGCCAGCAGTTTAGAGGGACTATCCAATCAGCCCCAGCATTTT,CASSLEGLSNQPQHF
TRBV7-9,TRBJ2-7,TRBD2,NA,TGTGCCAGCAGCTCCGTAGCGGGAGGCCATCGTCTTCCCTACGAGCAGTACTTC,CASSSVAGGHRLPYEQYF
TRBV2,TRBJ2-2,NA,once,TGTGCCAGCAGCGAAGACGGTTCAGGGGAGCTGTTTTTT,CASSEDGSGELFF
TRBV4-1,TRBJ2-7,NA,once,TGCGCCAGCAGCCAAGATATAGAGGTCTACGAGCAGTACTTC,CASSQDIEVYEQYF
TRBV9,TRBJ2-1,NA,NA,TGTGCCAGCAGCGTTGGGTTCGGGGAGCAGTTCTTC,CASSVGFGEQFF
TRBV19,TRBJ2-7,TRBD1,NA,TGTGCCAGTAGTATCGCCGGGACAGGCAGTTCGGAGCAGTACTTC,CASSIAGTGSSEQYF
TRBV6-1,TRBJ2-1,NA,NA,TGTGCCAGCATCCGAGGACTGGAGCCCTACAATGAGCAGTTCTTC,CASIRGLEPYNEQFF
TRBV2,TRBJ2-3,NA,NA,TGTGCCAGCAGTGAGAACCTAGGATTCACAGATACGCAGTATTTT,CASSENLGFTDTQYF
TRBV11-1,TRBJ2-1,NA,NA,TGTGCCAGCAGCGGGAGAAATGAGCAGTTCTTC,CASSGRNEQFF